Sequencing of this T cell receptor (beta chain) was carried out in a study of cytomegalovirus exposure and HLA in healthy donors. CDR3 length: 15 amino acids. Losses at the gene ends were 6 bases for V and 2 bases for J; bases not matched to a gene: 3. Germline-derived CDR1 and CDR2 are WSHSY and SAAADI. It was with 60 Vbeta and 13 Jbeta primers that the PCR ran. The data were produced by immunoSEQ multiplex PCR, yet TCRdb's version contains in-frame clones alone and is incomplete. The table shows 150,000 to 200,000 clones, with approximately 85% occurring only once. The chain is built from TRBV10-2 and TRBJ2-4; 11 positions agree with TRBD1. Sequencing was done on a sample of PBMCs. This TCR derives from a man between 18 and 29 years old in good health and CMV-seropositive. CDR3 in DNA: TGCGCCAGCAGGAGGGACAGGGGGTCCAAAAACATTCAGTACTTC. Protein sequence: CASRRDRGSKNIQYF.